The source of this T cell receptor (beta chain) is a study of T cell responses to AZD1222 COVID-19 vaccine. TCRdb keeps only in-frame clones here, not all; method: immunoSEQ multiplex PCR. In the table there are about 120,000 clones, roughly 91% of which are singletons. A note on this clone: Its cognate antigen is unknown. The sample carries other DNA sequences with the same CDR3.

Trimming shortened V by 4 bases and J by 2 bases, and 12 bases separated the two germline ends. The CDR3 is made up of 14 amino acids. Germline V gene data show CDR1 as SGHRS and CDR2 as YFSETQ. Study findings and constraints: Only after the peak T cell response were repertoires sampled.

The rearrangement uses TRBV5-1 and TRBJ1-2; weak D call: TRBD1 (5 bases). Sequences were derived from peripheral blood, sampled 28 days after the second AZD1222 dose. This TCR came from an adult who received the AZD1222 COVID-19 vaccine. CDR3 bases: TGCGCCAGCAGCCCCGGGCAGGGCAACTATGGCTACACCTTC. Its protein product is CASSPGQGNYGYTF.